These T cell receptor beta chains were read from a single sample in a study of T-cell reconstitution after alpha-beta-depleted transplantation in children. TCRdb reprocessed the PCR reads via MiXCR and lists one record per CDR3 protein. The table includes approximately 220,000 distinct CDR3 sequences, around a sixth detected once. The material sequenced was PBMCs, mostly from graft donor cells, taken 360 days after TCRalphabeta/CD19-depleted stem cell transplant. These receptors originate from a male patient between 2 and 10 years old who had a stem cell transplant for acute lymphoblastic leukemia, so the T cells may come from the graft donor. Each CDR3 is given with its conserved first and last residue. The D gene is left open where the match is weak. Expanded clones are given a class, and other clones once, few, many or no size at all.

d_gene,abundance,j_gene,v_gene,CDR3nt,CDR3aa
TRBD1,.,TRBJ2-1,TRBV11-1,TGTGCCAGCAGCACCCCGCACAGGGGCTCCATACCATTCTCCTACAATGAGCAGTTCTTC,CASSTPHRGSIPFSYNEQFF
TRBD2,.,TRBJ2-3,TRBV5-1,TGCGCCAGCAGCTCCACTAGCGGAACTAGCACAGATACGCAGTATTTT,CASSSTSGTSTDTQYF
.,few,TRBJ1-2,TRBV10-3,TGTGCCACGGGGGTGGCGGATCAATCTGGCTACACCTTC,CATGVADQSGYTF
TRBD2,few,TRBJ2-5,TRBV12-3/TRBV12-4,TGTGCCAGCAGGTCGACTAGCGTGGAGACCCAGTACTTC,CASRSTSVETQYF
.,.,TRBJ2-1,TRBV20-1,TGCAGTGCTATATTAGAGCAAAGCTCCTACAATGAGCAGTTCTTC,CSAILEQSSYNEQFF
TRBD1,few,TRBJ2-4,TRBV29-1,TGCAGCGTTGAGACAGGGCCCAAAAACATTCAGTACTTC,CSVETGPKNIQYF
.,.,TRBJ2-7,TRBV29-1,TGCAGCGTTGTTGGCCGGAGGAGCTCCTACGAGCAGTACTTC,CSVVGRRSSYEQYF
TRBD1,few,TRBJ2-1,TRBV28,TGTGCCAGCAGTACCCGGGACAGGGCCCCCTACAATGAGCAGTTCTTC,CASSTRDRAPYNEQFF
TRBD1,many,TRBJ1-2,TRBV20-1,TGCAGTGCTATAGAGGGACAGTGGGCGTATGTGGATGGCTACACCTTC,CSAIEGQWAYVDGYTF
TRBD1,.,TRBJ2-2,TRBV7-2,TGTGCCAGCAGCTTCGTGACAGGGGCCGCCGGGGAGCTGTTTTTT,CASSFVTGAAGELFF
.,.,TRBJ2-3,TRBV6-2/TRBV6-3,TGTGCCAGCAGTTACGAGGCTAGCGTAGGCACAGATACGCAGTATTTT,CASSYEASVGTDTQYF
.,few,TRBJ2-5,TRBV11-3,TGTGCCAGCAGCAAAGGACCCCAAGAGACCCAGTACTTC,CASSKGPQETQYF
.,few,TRBJ1-2,TRBV10-2,TGCGCCAGCAGTGGGGGCCGCCCAAACTATGGCTACACCTTC,CASSGGRPNYGYTF
.,few,TRBJ2-1,TRBV7-9,TGTGCCAGCAGCTTCTCTAGAGGGGGATATGAGCAGTTCTTC,CASSFSRGGYEQFF
.,.,TRBJ1-1,TRBV27,TGTGCCAGCAGGGTAGGGACATTGATGAACACTGAAGCTTTCTTT,CASRVGTLMNTEAFF
.,few,TRBJ1-6,TRBV28,TGTGCCACCACCCGGGGTTCACCCCTCCACTTT,CATTRGSPLHF
.,.,TRBJ2-7,TRBV7-3,TGTGCCAGCAGCCTCAAACAAGGGGGCTACGAGCAGTACTTC,CASSLKQGGYEQYF
TRBD1,few,TRBJ1-5,TRBV12-3/TRBV12-4,TGTGCCAGCAGTTACAGGGGAGATCAGCCCCAGCATTTT,CASSYRGDQPQHF
TRBD1,few,TRBJ2-5,TRBV20-1,TGCAGTGCTAGAAGTCGACCGGGACAGGGGGAGACCCAGTACTTC,CSARSRPGQGETQYF
TRBD1,.,TRBJ1-3,TRBV7-9,TGTGCCAGCAGCGAACCGGGACAGGGACGCTCTGGAAACACCATATATTTT,CASSEPGQGRSGNTIYF
TRBD1,many,TRBJ2-2,TRBV9,TGTGCCAGCAGCCCCGGGACAGCGAACACCGGGGAGCTGTTTTTT,CASSPGTANTGELFF
.,.,TRBJ1-6,TRBV9,TGTGCCAGCAGCCTTATAGACGGGGACACGAATTCACCCCTCCACTTT,CASSLIDGDTNSPLHF
.,many,TRBJ2-1,TRBV20-1,TGCAGTGCGACTGACAGCCCCTACAATGAGCAGTTCTTC,CSATDSPYNEQFF
.,.,TRBJ2-3,TRBV5-1,TGCGCCAGCAGCTCAGCCTCCAGCACAGATACGCAGTATTTT,CASSSASSTDTQYF
.,.,TRBJ2-6,TRBV28,TGTGCCAGCAGTTTCGAAGGGAGGAGGCGTCTCTCTGGGGCCAACGTCCTGACTTTC,CASSFEGRRRLSGANVLTF
.,.,TRBJ2-7,TRBV7-9,TGTGCCAGCAGCTCACGGGGGAGCATCTACGAGCAGTACTTC,CASSSRGSIYEQYF
.,few,TRBJ2-5,TRBV20-1,TGCAGTGCTACCCCCGGCCCGGTGGAGACCCAGTACTTC,CSATPGPVETQYF